The clone carrying this T cell receptor (beta chain) was seen once. The sample belongs to a study of blood T cell repertoires in COVID-19. Study-wide background: Acute-phase and convalescent COVID-19 samples originated in the United States, Italy and Spain.

The authors' processing: Reference gene primers were amplified, and this amplification served to estimate nucleated cell counts. This table comes from immunoSEQ multiplex PCR, and its TCRdb copy is limited to in-frame clones, with some not included. The V and J calls and clone size are taken from that table; D and trimming were inferred from the DNA. In the table there are about 160,000 clones, roughly 73% of which are singletons. Sequencing was carried out using peripheral blood. The sequence was obtained from a man aged 70 or older with acute or convalescent COVID-19.

CDR3 in DNA: TGTGCCAGCAGCCCTCCGAGGGCAGATACGCAGTATTTT. Translating it yields CASSPPRADTQYF. This chain joins TRBV11-1 and TRBJ2-3; TRBD2 might be the D (5 bases). V lost 5 bases, J lost 4 bases, and 10 bases lay in between. The CDR3 length is 13 residues. The V gene's germline CDR1 is SGHAT and CDR2 FQDESV (reference sequence).